This TCR beta chain appears in the sequencing data of a study of shared clonotypes between healthy human individuals. Across the study: Researchers assigned three CD4 naive, three CD4 memory, two CD8 naive and one CD8 memory plate to each donor.

To note about this clone: Antigen unknown.

Study-level points and caveats: Compared with clonotypes that all four donors shared, non-shared clonotypes had lower generation probabilities.

In the naive CD8 group, cells lacked CD45RO and were positively selected for CCR7, so terminally differentiated effector memory CD45RA+ cells were left out. A deep-level run was used for the assay. In replicate PCRs of sorted subsets, 150 to 200 ng DNA, tens of thousands of T cell genomes, was used. The repertoire was sequenced with immunoSEQ multiplex PCR; TCRdb's copy has only in-frame clones and lacks some. The table records about 680,000 clones, under 95% of them present only once. CDR1 and CDR2 (germline): SGHRS, YFSETQ. The V segment lost 6 bases and the J segment 5 bases; nucleotides outside the gene matches: 19. CDR3 length: 19 amino acids.

This TCR was sampled from a man aged 25 to 40 in good health. Sequenced material: naive CD8+ T cells sorted from blood. V is TRBV5-1 and J is TRBJ2-2; TRBD2 matches at 10 bases. The CDR3 loop reads CASTSPGTSVSPLTGELFF. In DNA form, the CDR3 reads TGCGCCAGCACGAGCCCCGGGACTAGCGTGTCCCCGTTGACCGGGGAGCTGTTTTTT. Full variable domain (remainder filled in from reference TRBV5-1 and TRBJ2-2): KAGVTQTPRYLIKTRGQQVTLSCSPISGHRSVSWYQQTPGQGLQFLFEYFSETQRNKGNFPGRFSGRQFSNSRSEMNVSTLELGDSALYLCASTSPGTSVSPLTGELFFGEGSRLTVL.